This TCR beta chain was observed in a study of post-analysis software for immune sequencing data. Whole-study context: Courses of disease covered relapsing-remitting, secondary progressive and progressive-relapsing multiple sclerosis. General study points: Normalized Chao1 diversity was significantly reduced in patients versus controls. Strong co-clustering by F measure was evident for samples that had been prepared in the same batch.

Concerning this clonotype itself: Its antigen is still unknown.

Every TCR beta cDNA library bore unique molecular identifiers. Each batch of about 0.85 to 10 million T cells produced roughly 0.5 million cDNA molecules. TCRdb ran MiXCR on the PCR reads and lists one entry per CDR3 protein. In the table there are around 700,000 distinct CDR3 sequences, 59% of which are singletons. The sequenced material came from blood. The sequence came from a girl aged 2 to 10 with multiple sclerosis.

DNA for the CDR3: TGCAGCGTTGGACAGGCGAACACTGAAGCTTTCTTT. Translating gives CSVGQANTEAFF. V is TRBV29-1 and J is TRBJ1-1; D possibly corresponds to TRBD1 (6 bases). CDR3 size: 12 residues. V was pared by 4 bases and J by 1 base, with 7 bases between. Germline CDR1 and CDR2: SQVTM and ANQGSEA.